Listed here are 19 T cell receptor beta chains from one sample, sequenced in a study of shared clonotypes between healthy human individuals. Using immunoSEQ multiplex PCR, the repertoire was profiled, and TCRdb retains in-frame clones only, with some absent. In the table there are about 1,900,000 clones, about 95% of which are singletons. Naive CD8 cells, CD45RO-negative and positively selected for CCR7, excluded terminally differentiated effector memory CD45RA+ cells. Input material: naive CD8+ T cells sorted from blood. The origin of the receptors is a man aged 18 to 30 in good health.

This chain connects TRBV7-2 to TRBJ1-6; 9 positions agree with TRBD1. Germline CDR1 SGHTA, CDR2 FQGNSA. The CDR3 has 16 amino acids. Trimming removed 1 base from V and 8 bases from J; junction bases left unmatched: 6. The CDR3 sequence is CASSLVGTGSDSPLHF. DNA for the CDR3: TGTGCCAGCAGCTTAGTGGGGACAGGGAGTGATTCACCCCTCCACTTT.

The gene calls are TRBV6-5 and TRBJ2-7; D gene ambiguous. Looked up from germline, CDR1 is MNHEY and CDR2 is SVGAGI. This CDR3 spans 15 amino acids. Trimming left V 0 bases short and J 1 base short, with 10 bases between. The CDR3 DNA sequence: TGTGCCAGCAGTTACTCCCCGGACGGTTCCTACGAGCAGTACTTC. Encoded protein: CASSYSPDGSYEQYF.

The chain joins TRBV7-2 to TRBJ2-7, with 8 bases aligning to TRBD2. V was clipped by 5 bases and J by 1 base; unmatched bases: 13. Looked up from germline, CDR1 is SGHTA and CDR2 is FQGNSA. The CDR3 is 17 amino acids. In DNA form, the CDR3 reads TGTGCCAGCAGCCCCCCCAGAGTATCGGGGGGGTCCTACGAGCAGTACTTC. It specifies CASSPPRVSGGSYEQYF.

The chain recombines TRBV10-1 with TRBJ2-7; TRBD1 matches at 11 bases. Germline CDR1 and CDR2: WNHNN and SYGVQD (reference sequence). The CDR3 spans 16 residues. With 2 bases clipped from V and 2 bases from J, the junction kept 5 bases outside the gene matches. The CDR3: CASSEGQGARPYEQYF. The CDR3 DNA reads as TGCGCCAGCAGTGAGGGACAGGGGGCGCGCCCCTACGAGCAGTACTTC.

The gene calls are TRBV2 and TRBJ2-7, with a tentative D call TRBD2 (6 bases). CDR1 and CDR2 from the germline V gene are SNHLY and FYNNEI. V dropped 3 bases and J dropped 4 bases, with 13 bases sitting between them. CDR3 length: 14 amino acids. The CDR3 DNA reads as TGTGCCAGCAGTGAGGGGGGTCCGGGGTACGAGCAGTACTTC. Translating gives CASSEGGPGYEQYF.

The V call is TRBV5-1, the J call TRBJ1-1; TRBD1 matches at 8 bases. The CDR3 is 13 amino acids. J lost 4 bases, V lost 6 bases, and 5 bases had no gene match. The germline gives CDR1 SGHRS, CDR2 YFSETQ. This chain's CDR3 is CASILTGGTEAFF. The CDR3, as DNA: TGCGCCAGCATCCTTACAGGGGGCACTGAAGCTTTCTTT.

V gene TRBV7-6 combines with J gene TRBJ2-2; 8 bases are a match to TRBD1. CDR1 is SGHVS, CDR2 FNYEAQ, per germline. The CDR3 is made up of 16 amino acids. With 5 bases clipped from V and 5 bases from J, the junction kept 10 bases outside the gene matches. The CDR3 loop is CASSNGAGGRTGELFF. CDR3 DNA: TGTGCCAGCAGCAATGGGGCAGGGGGCAGGACCGGGGAGCTGTTTTTT.

The chain has TRBV28 and TRBJ2-2; possible D gene TRBD1, 5 bases. The CDR3 spans 14 residues. V dropped 7 bases and J dropped 3 bases, with 12 bases sitting between them. Germline V gene sequence: CDR1 MDHEN, CDR2 SYDVKM. The CDR3, as DNA: TGTGCCAGCACCTACAGGATTGACACCGGGGAGCTGTTTTTT. Its protein product is CASTYRIDTGELFF. Based on the CDR3 plus reference TRBV28 and TRBJ2-2, the full variable domain is DVKVTQSSRYLVKRTGEKVFLECVQDMDHENMFWYRQDPGLGLRLIYFSYDVKMKEKGDIPEGYSVSREKKERFSLILESASTNQTSMYLCASTYRIDTGELFFGEGSRLTVL.

The rearrangement joins TRBV5-6 to TRBJ1-1; tentatively, D is TRBD1 (5 bases). V was clipped by 4 bases and J by 0 bases, with 13 bases between them. The V gene's germline CDR1 is SGHDT and CDR2 YYEEEE. The CDR3 has 15 residues. The CDR3: CASSQNDRLNTEAFF. Here the CDR3 DNA reads TGTGCCAGCAGCCAGAATGACAGATTGAACACTGAAGCTTTCTTT.

CDR3 in amino acids: CASSVFKGTDTQYF. The CDR3 bases are TGTGCCAGCAGTGTGTTTAAGGGGACAGATACGCAGTATTTT. The chain carries TRBV6-6 and TRBJ2-3, with D possibly TRBD1 on 5 matching bases. This CDR3 region has 14 residues. Germline assignment: CDR1 MNHNY and CDR2 SVGAGI (reference sequence). V was trimmed by 5 bases and J by 3 bases, leaving 12 bases between them.

The CDR3 here is CASQGAPRTDTQYF. The CDR3 nucleotides are TGTGCCAGCCAGGGGGCCCCTCGCACAGATACGCAGTATTTT. V usage is TRBV5-8 and J usage is TRBJ2-3; 8 nucleotides align to TRBD1. CDR3 size: 14 residues. The germline CDR1 and CDR2 sequences are SGHTS and YDEGEE. V was clipped by 7 bases and J by 1 base; unmatched bases: 5.

This chain joins TRBV28 and TRBJ1-1; unclear D gene. The V gene lost 7 bases and the J gene lost 3 bases, with 9 bases spanning the gap. The germline V gene encodes CDR1 MDHEN and CDR2 SYDVKM. This CDR3 comprises 12 residues. The CDR3 here is CASKELDTEAFF. In DNA form, the CDR3 reads TGTGCCAGCAAGGAATTGGACACTGAAGCTTTCTTT.

The chain carries TRBV28 and TRBJ1-6, with D hard to call. In germline, CDR1 is MDHEN, CDR2 SYDVKM. The V end lost 0 bases, the J end lost 4 bases, and 7 bases lay between the germline ends. This CDR3 has 15 residues. The CDR3 sequence is CASSLWAQYNSPLHF. For the CDR3, the DNA is TGTGCCAGCAGTTTATGGGCCCAGTATAATTCACCCCTCCACTTT.

A word on this clone: The junction differs from germline at one of its ends, possibly a read error. This chain connects TRBV19 to TRBJ2-2, with 9 nucleotides matching TRBD2. The CDR3 loop spans 17 amino acids. CDR1 LNHDA and CDR2 SQIVND come from the germline V gene (reference sequence). CDR3 sequence: CATSGVAGVTNTGELFF. CDR3 DNA: TGCGCCACCTCAGGAGTAGCGGGAGTTACGAACACCGGGGAGCTGTTTTTT.

This chain uses TRBV6-1 with TRBJ2-7; maybe TRBD1 (6 bases). Trimming pared 5 bases from V and 3 bases from J, leaving 11 bases between. The CDR3 has 13 residues. Germline CDR1 reads MNHNS; CDR2 reads SASEGT. The CDR3 region is CASSPGTHYEQYF. As DNA, the CDR3 is TGTGCCAGCAGTCCCGGGACACACTACGAGCAGTACTTC.

V is TRBV6-5 and J is TRBJ2-3; D uncertain. Germline V CDR1 and CDR2: MNHEY, SVGAGI. The CDR3 has 14 residues. Trimming shortened V by 6 bases and J by 0 bases, and 10 bases separated the two germline ends. CDR3 sequence: CASSPPGSTDTQYF. DNA of the CDR3: TGTGCCAGCAGCCCCCCGGGCAGCACAGATACGCAGTATTTT.

This clone was observed a handful of times. In the same sample, other DNA sequences code for this CDR3. The rearrangement links TRBV11-2 to TRBJ1-2; a possible D gene is TRBD1 (5 bases). Germline V CDR1 and CDR2: SGHAT, FQNNGV. The CDR3 totals 13 residues. Trimming took 3 bases from V and 1 from J, leaving 6 bases between them. CDR3 amino acids: CASSFGGNYGYTF. Here the CDR3 DNA reads TGTGCCAGCAGCTTCGGGGGTAACTATGGCTACACCTTC.

The CDR3 region has the DNA TGTGCCAGTAGTATCGACAGGGAGGGAACAACTAATGAAAAACTGTTTTTT. The encoded protein is CASSIDREGTTNEKLFF. The V and J genes are TRBV19 and TRBJ1-4; 7 bases match TRBD1. CDR3 length: 17 amino acids. The germline V gene encodes CDR1 LNHDA and CDR2 SQIVND (reference sequence). The trim removed 3 bases at V and 0 bases at J, leaving 7 bases unmatched.

Remarks on this clone: At one boundary the junction diverges from the germline segment, which might be a read error. This CDR3 is also generated by other DNA sequences in the sample. The chain employs TRBV19 and TRBJ2-7; the D gene is possibly TRBD1 (5 bases). CDR1 is LNHDA, CDR2 SQIVND, per germline (reference sequence). This CDR3 contains 13 residues. CDR3 in DNA: TGTGCCAGTAGCATAGGGGTGGATTACGAGCAGTACTTC. Protein: CASSIGVDYEQYF.